This TCR beta chain was documented in a study of CD8+CD57+ T cells in acquired aplastic anemia (dated by TCRdb to 2017 to 2018). As for the study more broadly: DNA extracted from sorted CD4+ and CD8+ cells had a mean of around 3 ug, with a range of about 0.2 to 30 ug. CD8+CD57+ expansion was defined as frequency above the mean frequency observed in healthy subjects.

CDR1 and CDR2 are drawn from the germline V gene: SQVTM, ANQGSEA. From the cysteine up to the phenylalanine, the CDR3 has a length of 15 residues. Only the CDR3 portion is preserved as DNA: 45 bases, with reading frame beginning at the first base. The germline V end is reduced by 3 bases and the J end by 0 bases; junction bases left unmatched: 6. As concerns this clonotype: The clone's antigen remains unknown. No quality values exist for individual bases; no much larger clone is one base distant.

Beyond this particular receptor, the publication reports: About 28 CD8+ CDR3 sequences were found in both patients and controls but appeared to be highly expressed in patients and within the immunodominant clones of the patients. CD8+ Simpson's diversity did not differ significantly between patients and healthy controls (P=0.060).

Genomic DNA was used as template for profiling of TCR beta VDJ combinations and CDR3 sequences. TCR repertoire sequencing was run on an Illumina HiSeq 2000. The study's own analysis went as follows. Repertoires were assessed using TRBV/TRBJ rearrangement plots, CDR3 size and DJ length profiles, and Simpson's diversity index. Whichever DNA sequence was most abundant in the deep sequencing data was defined as the immunodominant clone. CDR3 amino acid sequences were checked for sharing between subjects and were compared against published repertoires and the VDJdb database. TCRdb passed the public sequencing reads through fastp at Q25 and MiXCR, retaining productive beta sequences. CDR3 protein sequences are deduplicated, and each keeps its most common genes and DNA. These V and J calls rely on TCRdb rather than the paper's analysis. The sample includes approximately 150,000 distinct CDR3 sequences, with roughly 48% observed a single time. Roughly 1.2% of the sample belongs to the ten largest clones.

The patients picked for sequencing were ones in whom flow cytometry had shown an expansion of CD8+CD57+ cells. Every patient had a diagnosis of severe acquired aplastic anemia based on International Study of Aplastic Anemia and Agranulocytosis and Camitta criteria. No therapy had been received by the patients at the time of blood sampling. The study deep-sequenced TCR repertoires of sorted CD4+ and CD8+ blood T cells from severe aplastic anemia patients and healthy subjects. In the USA, patient enrollment took place under clinicaltrials.gov protocols 00001620, 01623167, 00001397, 00071045, 00081523 and 00961064. Ficoll-Paque density gradient centrifugation was used to isolate peripheral blood mononuclear cells. Before DNA extraction, CD4+ and CD8+ T cells were sorted by FACS or by magnetic beads.

Recombination connected TRBV29-1 to TRBJ1-1; 8 central bases correspond to TRBD1. The specimen sequenced was sorted CD4+, CD8+, or CD8+CD57+ T cells (not recorded which) from PBMCs. This clonotype was sampled from a human donor with aplastic anemia. The base sequence is TGCAGCGTTGATCCCAGGGGGCAGATGAACACTGAAGCTTTCTTT. Its protein reads: CSVDPRGQMNTEAFF.